This T cell receptor beta chain emerged from a study of beta chain features in type 1 diabetes. Study outcomes and limitations: A pattern of fewer insertions and more deletions at VDJ junctions was seen in type 1 diabetes patients. Whether HLA type influences TCRB rearrangement remained unresolved here.

V was trimmed by 3 bases and J by 7 bases, leaving 28 bases between them. This CDR3 has 18 amino acids. Germline-derived CDR1 and CDR2 are SGHDN and FVKESK. Sort purity for all populations was recorded as exceeding 98%. The whole isolated RNA underwent reverse transcription, so sequencing captured expressed TCRB transcripts. The protocol was immunoSEQ multiplex PCR, while the TCRdb copy is restricted to in-frame clones and leaves out a portion. The sample lists 900,000 or so clones, 17% occurring once. In the case of this clone: What it binds is unknown.

Material for sequencing was naive CD4+ T cells from blood. The J gene is TRBJ2-7, the V gene TRBV14; D tentatively fits TRBD1 or TRBD2 (6 bases each). The clonotype originates from a woman aged 18-35 years in good health. As DNA, the CDR3 is TGTGCCAGCAGCCATGAGGTTTTCGGGGGCTTCGTCCCCTTGGAGCAGTACTTC. It translates to CASSHEVFGGFVPLEQYF.